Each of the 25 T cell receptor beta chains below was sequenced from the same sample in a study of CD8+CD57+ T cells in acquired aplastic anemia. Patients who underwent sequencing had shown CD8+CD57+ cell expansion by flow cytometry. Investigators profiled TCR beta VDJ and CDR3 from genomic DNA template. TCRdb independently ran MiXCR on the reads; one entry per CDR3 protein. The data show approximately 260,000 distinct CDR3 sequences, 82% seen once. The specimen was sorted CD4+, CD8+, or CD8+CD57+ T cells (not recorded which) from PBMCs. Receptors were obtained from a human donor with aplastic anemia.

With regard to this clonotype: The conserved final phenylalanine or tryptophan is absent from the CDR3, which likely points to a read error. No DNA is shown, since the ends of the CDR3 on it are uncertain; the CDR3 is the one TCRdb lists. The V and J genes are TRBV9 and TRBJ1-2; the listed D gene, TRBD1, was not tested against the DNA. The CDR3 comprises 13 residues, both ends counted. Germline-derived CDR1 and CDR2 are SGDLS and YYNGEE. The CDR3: CASSGANRGDNYV.

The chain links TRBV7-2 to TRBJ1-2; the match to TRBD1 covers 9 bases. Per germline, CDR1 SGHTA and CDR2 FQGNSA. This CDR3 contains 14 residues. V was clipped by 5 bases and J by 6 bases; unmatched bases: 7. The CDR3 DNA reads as TGTGCCAGCAGCGCGGACAGGGGAAGAGATGGCTACACCTTC. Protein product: CASSADRGRDGYTF.

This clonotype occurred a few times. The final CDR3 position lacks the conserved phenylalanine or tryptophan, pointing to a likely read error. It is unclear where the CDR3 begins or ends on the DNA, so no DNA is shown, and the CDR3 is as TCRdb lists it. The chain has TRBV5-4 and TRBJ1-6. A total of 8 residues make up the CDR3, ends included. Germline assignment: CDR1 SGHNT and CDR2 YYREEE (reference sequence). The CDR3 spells CASSPDDY.

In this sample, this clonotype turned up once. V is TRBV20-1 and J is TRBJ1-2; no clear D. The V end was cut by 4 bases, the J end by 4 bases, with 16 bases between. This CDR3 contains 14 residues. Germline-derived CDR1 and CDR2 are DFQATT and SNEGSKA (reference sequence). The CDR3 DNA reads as TGCAGTGCTACCCTCGGGGATAGCTCCTATGGCTACACCTTC. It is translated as CSATLGDSSYGYTF.

The CDR3 nucleotides are TGTGCCAGCAGCTTAGAGAGGGACGGGCCTGGAGATGGCGCCCTGACTTTC. Translating it yields CASSLERDGPGDGALTF. This chain uses TRBV7-9 with TRBJ2-6; D tentatively fits TRBD1 or TRBD2 (5 bases each). The germline gives CDR1 SEHNR, CDR2 FQNEAQ (reference sequence). V shed 1 base and J shed 15 bases, with 25 bases lying between them. The CDR3 has 17 residues.

The CDR3 bases are TGTGCCAGCAGCTTGGGGAGGGGGGGCTTCGATGAGCAGTTCTTC. It translates to CASSLGRGGFDEQFF. The chain combines TRBV5-5 with TRBJ2-1; D possibly corresponds to TRBD2 (7 bases). The CDR3 length is 15 residues. CDR1 and CDR2 from the germline V gene are SGHKS and YYEKEE (reference sequence). Between the trimmed V and J ends, which lost 0 bases and 8 bases, there was a span of 15 bases. Drawing the rest from reference TRBV5-5 and TRBJ2-1, the complete variable domain is DAGVTQSPTHLIKTRGQQVTLRCSPISGHKSVSWYQQVLGQGPQFIFQYYEKEERGRGNFPDRFSARQFPNYSSELNVNALLLGDSALYLCASSLGRGGFDEQFFGPGTRLTVL.

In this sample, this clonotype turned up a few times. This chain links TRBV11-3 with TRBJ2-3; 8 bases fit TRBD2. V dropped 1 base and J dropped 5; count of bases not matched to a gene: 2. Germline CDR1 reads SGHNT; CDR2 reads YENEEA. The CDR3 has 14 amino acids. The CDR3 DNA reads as TGTGCCAGCAGCTTAGGCGGGGGGCTAGATACGCAGTATTTT. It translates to CASSLGGGLDTQYF.

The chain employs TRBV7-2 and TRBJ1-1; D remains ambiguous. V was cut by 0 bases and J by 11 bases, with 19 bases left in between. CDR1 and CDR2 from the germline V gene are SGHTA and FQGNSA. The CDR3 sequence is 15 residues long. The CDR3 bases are TGTGCCAGCAGCTTAGCTGGGCAGCCCTACAATGAGGCTTTCTTT. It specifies CASSLAGQPYNEAFF.

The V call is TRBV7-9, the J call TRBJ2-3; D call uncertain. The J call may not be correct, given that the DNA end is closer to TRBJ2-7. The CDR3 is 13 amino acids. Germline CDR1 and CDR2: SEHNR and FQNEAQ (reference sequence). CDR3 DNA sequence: TGTGCCAGCAGGTACGTGCAGAGAAATACGCAGTACTTC. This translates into CASRYVQRNTQYF.

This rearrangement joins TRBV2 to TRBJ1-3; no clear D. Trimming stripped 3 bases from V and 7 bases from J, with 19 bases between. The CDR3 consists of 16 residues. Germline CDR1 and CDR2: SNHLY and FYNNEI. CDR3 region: CASSDHSDTLDNTIYF. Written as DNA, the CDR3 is TGTGCCAGCAGTGATCACAGTGATACTCTGGACAACACCATATATTTT.

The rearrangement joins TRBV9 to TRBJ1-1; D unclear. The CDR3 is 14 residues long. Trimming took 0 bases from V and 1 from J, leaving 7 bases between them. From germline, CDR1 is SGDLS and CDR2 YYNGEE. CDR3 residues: CASSVEGENTEAFF. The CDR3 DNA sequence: TGTGCCAGCAGCGTAGAGGGAGAGAACACTGAAGCTTTCTTT.

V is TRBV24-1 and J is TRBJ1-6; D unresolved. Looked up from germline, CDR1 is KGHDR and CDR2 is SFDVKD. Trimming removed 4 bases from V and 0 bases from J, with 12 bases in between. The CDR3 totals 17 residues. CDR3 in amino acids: CATSDSQKSSYNSPLHF. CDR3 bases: TGTGCCACCAGTGACTCCCAGAAGAGCTCCTATAATTCACCCCTCCACTTT.

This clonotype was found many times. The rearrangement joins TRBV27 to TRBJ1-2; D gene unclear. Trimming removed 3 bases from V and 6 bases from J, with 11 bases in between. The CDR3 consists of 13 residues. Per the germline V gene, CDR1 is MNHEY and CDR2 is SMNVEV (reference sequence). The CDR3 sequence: CASSFGPGDGYTF. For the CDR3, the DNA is TGTGCCAGCAGTTTTGGCCCGGGCGATGGCTACACCTTC.

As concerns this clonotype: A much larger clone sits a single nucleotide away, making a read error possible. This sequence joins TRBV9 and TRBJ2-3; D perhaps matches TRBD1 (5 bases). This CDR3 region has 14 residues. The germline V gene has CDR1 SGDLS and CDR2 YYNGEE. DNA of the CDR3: TGTGCCAGCAGCGTAGGGGGCTCGAGAAATAAGCCCCATTTT. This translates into CASSVGGSRNKPHF.

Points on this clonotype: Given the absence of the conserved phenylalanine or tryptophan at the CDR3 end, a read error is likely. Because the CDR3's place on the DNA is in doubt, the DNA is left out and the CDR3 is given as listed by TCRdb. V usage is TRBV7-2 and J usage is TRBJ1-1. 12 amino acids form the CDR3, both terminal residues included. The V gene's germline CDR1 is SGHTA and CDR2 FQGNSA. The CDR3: CASTIGGGADSY.

Here the CDR3 reads CASSLGGWGNEQFF. The CDR3 nucleotides are TGTGCCAGCAGCTTGGGGGGCTGGGGCAATGAGCAGTTCTTC. J is TRBJ2-1 and V is TRBV5-8; possibly TRBD1 for D (5 bases). V lost 0 bases and J lost 6, with 10 bases in between. Per the germline V gene, CDR1 is SGHTS and CDR2 is YDEGEE. The CDR3 has 14 residues.

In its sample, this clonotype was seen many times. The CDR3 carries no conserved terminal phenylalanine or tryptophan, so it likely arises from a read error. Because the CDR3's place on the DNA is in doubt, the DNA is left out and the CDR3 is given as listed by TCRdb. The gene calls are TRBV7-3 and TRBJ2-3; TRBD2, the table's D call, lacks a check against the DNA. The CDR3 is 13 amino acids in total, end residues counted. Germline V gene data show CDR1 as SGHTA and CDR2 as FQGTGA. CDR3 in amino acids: CASSLAGGGQDEA.

Written as DNA, the CDR3 is TGTGCCAGCCACCTGACCTGGGGGGACAATGAGCAGTTCTTC. Protein product: CASHLTWGDNEQFF. This sequence joins TRBV7-3 and TRBJ2-1, with D tentatively TRBD2 (6 bases). Trimming took off 8 bases at V and 5 bases at J, with 16 bases between the two ends. The CDR3 consists of 14 residues. Germline values: CDR1 SGHTA, CDR2 FQGTGA.

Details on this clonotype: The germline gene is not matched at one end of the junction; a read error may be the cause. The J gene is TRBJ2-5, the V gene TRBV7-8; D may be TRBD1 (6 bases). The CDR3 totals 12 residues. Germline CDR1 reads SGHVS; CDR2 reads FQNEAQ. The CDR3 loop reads CASTEGRGTQYF. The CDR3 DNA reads TGTGCCAGCACCGAGGGTAGGGGGACGCAGTACTTT.

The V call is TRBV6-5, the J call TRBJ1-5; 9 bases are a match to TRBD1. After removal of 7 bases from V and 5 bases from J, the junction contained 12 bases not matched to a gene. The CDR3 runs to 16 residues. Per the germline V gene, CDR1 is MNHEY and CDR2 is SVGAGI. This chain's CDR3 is CASKFTGDRAYQPQHF. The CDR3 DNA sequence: TGTGCCAGCAAGTTCACAGGGGACAGGGCCTATCAGCCCCAGCATTTT.

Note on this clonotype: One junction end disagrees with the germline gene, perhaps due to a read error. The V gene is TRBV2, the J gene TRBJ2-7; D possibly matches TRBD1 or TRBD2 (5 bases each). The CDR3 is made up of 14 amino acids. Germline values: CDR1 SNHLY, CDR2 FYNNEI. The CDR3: CATSDRGTDYEHFF. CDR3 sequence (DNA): TGTGCCACCAGCGACCGGGGCACAGACTACGAGCATTTCTTC.

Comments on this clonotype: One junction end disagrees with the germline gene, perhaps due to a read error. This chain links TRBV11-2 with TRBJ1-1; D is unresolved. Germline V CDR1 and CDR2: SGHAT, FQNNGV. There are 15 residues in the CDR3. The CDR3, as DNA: TGCGCCAGCAGCTTTGAGGAGACCAGGAACACTGAAGCTTTCTTT. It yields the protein CASSFEETRNTEAFF.

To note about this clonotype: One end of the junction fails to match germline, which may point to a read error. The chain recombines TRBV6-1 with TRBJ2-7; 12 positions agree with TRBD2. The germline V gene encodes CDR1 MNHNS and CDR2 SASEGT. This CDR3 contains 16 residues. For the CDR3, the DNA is TGTGCCAGCAGTACGGGACTAGCGGGTGCAACCTACAAGCAGTACTTC. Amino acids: CASSTGLAGATYKQYF.

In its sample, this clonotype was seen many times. The CDR3 here is CASSLTGHSGNTIYF. The CDR3 DNA sequence: TGTGCCAGCAGTTTAACAGGGCACTCTGGAAACACCATATATTTT. The chain joins TRBV12-3 or TRBV12-4 to TRBJ1-3, with D perhaps TRBD1 (6 bases). V shed 2 bases and J shed 0 bases, with 8 bases lying between them. CDR3 size: 15 residues.

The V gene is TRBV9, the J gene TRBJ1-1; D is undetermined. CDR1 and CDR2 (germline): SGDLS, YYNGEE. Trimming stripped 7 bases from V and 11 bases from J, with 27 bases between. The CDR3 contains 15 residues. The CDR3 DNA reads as TGTGCCAGCGGAGTAGCTGGGAACAGTCACACCTTCGCTTTCTTT. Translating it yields CASGVAGNSHTFAFF.